This T cell receptor (beta chain) comes out of a study of blood T cell repertoires in COVID-19. At the level of the study: PBMCs, B-cell-depleted T cells, or T cells provided the cDNA or gDNA that made up the material.

Authors' data handling: Reference gene primer amplification in the assay estimated nucleated cell counts. This table comes from immunoSEQ multiplex PCR, and its TCRdb copy is limited to in-frame clones, with some not included. From that table come the V and J calls and clone size; the DNA was used to work out D and trimming. The sample consists of some 330,000 clones, over 75% of them appearing once. The study counted Cohort 3 donors as recovered given two negative PCRs, clearance, or symptom resolution. Specimen: PBMCs or T cells enriched from blood (not recorded which). The clonotype comes from a man aged 25 to 40 who had recovered from COVID-19.

The CDR3 DNA reads as TGTGCCAGCAGCCAAGATGGAGGACCTAACTATGGCTACACCTTC. Translating gives CASSQDGGPNYGYTF. This chain uses TRBV4-2 with TRBJ1-2; no clear D gene. The V and J ends lost 0 bases and 0 bases respectively, with 8 bases between them. Germline V lookup: CDR1 LGHNA, CDR2 YNFKEQ. The CDR3 loop spans 15 amino acids.